One and the same sample provided the 15 T cell receptor beta chains below, sequenced in a study of blood T cell repertoires in COVID-19. Clones were read by immunoSEQ multiplex PCR, and TCRdb kept only the in-frame ones, dropping some. Of under 45,000 clones listed, 80% to 90% are singletons. Source material: peripheral blood. The receptor source for this set is a man older than 75 with active COVID-19.

This clone came up once. The rearrangement joins TRBV25-1 to TRBJ2-7, with 10 bases identical to TRBD2. Losses at the gene ends were 1 base for V and 4 bases for J; bases not matched to a gene: 7. Looked up from germline, CDR1 is MGHDK and CDR2 is SYGVNS. This CDR3 is built from 16 residues. CDR3 nucleotide sequence: TGTGCCAGCAGTGAATCTCTAGCGGGAGTACGTTACGAGCAGTACTTC. Encoded protein: CASSESLAGVRYEQYF.

The rearrangement joins TRBV7-8 to TRBJ1-4; D is ambiguous. The CDR3 runs 12 residues. Trimming took off 5 bases at V and 11 bases at J, with 12 bases between the two ends. Germline-derived CDR1 and CDR2 are SGHVS and FQNEAQ. The CDR3 DNA is TGTGCCAGCAGCCGTCCCGGTGGTAAACTGTTTTTT. Its protein product is CASSRPGGKLFF.

The genes are TRBV10-3 and TRBJ2-1; 8 bases map to TRBD2. The CDR3 contains 13 residues. CDR1 is ENHRY, CDR2 SYGVKD, per germline. CDR3 coding DNA: TGTGCTATTTCGAGCGGGGGTTACAATGAGCAGTTCTTC. Amino acids: CAISSGGYNEQFF.

This clone has just one count. The CDR3 region is CASSKMGADTQYF. In nucleotides, the CDR3 is TGTGCCAGCAGCAAGATGGGAGCAGATACGCAGTATTTT. This chain connects TRBV5-5 to TRBJ2-3, with TRBD2 as a possible D gene (5 bases). CDR3 length equals 13 residues. The V gene's germline CDR1 is SGHKS and CDR2 YYEKEE (reference sequence). Trimming left V 4 bases short and J 4 bases short, with 10 bases between. The entire variable domain, with the rest obtained from reference TRBV5-5 and TRBJ2-3, is as follows: DAGVTQSPTHLIKTRGQQVTLRCSPISGHKSVSWYQQVLGQGPQFIFQYYEKEERGRGNFPDRFSARQFPNYSSELNVNALLLGDSALYLCASSKMGADTQYFGPGTRLTVL.

The genes are TRBV19 and TRBJ2-6, with D perhaps matching TRBD1 (7 bases). There are 17 residues in the CDR3. Germline V gives CDR1 LNHDA, CDR2 SQIVND (reference sequence). Trimming shortened V by 10 bases and J by 0 bases, and 19 bases separated the two germline ends. The CDR3 spells CAIRGTELFSGANVLTF. The CDR3 coding sequence is TGTGCCATACGGGGGACAGAACTCTTCTCTGGGGCCAACGTCCTGACTTTC.

J is TRBJ2-1 and V is TRBV19; TRBD2 matches at 12 bases. Germline CDR1 is LNHDA and CDR2 is SQIVND (reference sequence). With V trimmed by 8 bases and J by 8 bases, 7 bases remained unmatched. The length of the CDR3 is 14 residues. CDR3 bases: TGTGCCAGTGAACTGACTAGCGGGAGATATGAGCAGTTCTTC. Its translation: CASELTSGRYEQFF.

The chain is built from TRBV18 and TRBJ2-3, with a weak D call TRBD2 (6 bases). The CDR3 totals 16 residues. Germline V lookup: CDR1 KGHSH, CDR2 LQKENI. Between the trimmed V and J ends, which lost 3 bases and 1 base, there was a span of 14 bases. The CDR3 region has the DNA TGTGCCAGCTCACCGCAGGGAGGCAGCGGCACAGATACGCAGTATTTT. Residues: CASSPQGGSGTDTQYF.

The chain combines TRBV11-2 with TRBJ2-7; D ambiguous. The germline gives CDR1 SGHAT, CDR2 FQNNGV. The CDR3 has 14 amino acids. V shed 1 base and J shed 5 bases, with 12 bases lying between them. In nucleotides, the CDR3 is TGTGCCAGCAGCTTAGTTCTAGGTCCCCACGAGCAGTACTTC. It is translated as CASSLVLGPHEQYF.

This chain uses TRBV27 with TRBJ1-1; no reliable D call. The germline gives CDR1 MNHEY, CDR2 SMNVEV (reference sequence). The CDR3 runs 14 residues. The V gene lost 3 bases and the J gene lost 5 bases, with 13 bases spanning the gap. CDR3 nucleotides: TGTGCCAGCAGTTTGAAGGACTCGAGGACTGAAGCTTTCTTT. This translates into CASSLKDSRTEAFF.

This clone showed up just once. V is TRBV5-6 and J is TRBJ2-1; TRBD1 might be the D (5 bases). This CDR3 has 14 amino acids. Trimming took off 1 base at V and 6 bases at J, with 11 bases between the two ends. From germline, CDR1 is SGHDT and CDR2 YYEEEE. The CDR3 sequence is CASSLPGIFNEQFF. In nucleotides, the CDR3 is TGTGCCAGCAGCTTGCCAGGGATATTCAATGAGCAGTTCTTC. The variable domain in full, with the rest retrieved from reference TRBV5-6 and TRBJ2-1, is DAGVTQSPTHLIKTRGQQVTLRCSPKSGHDTVSWYQQALGQGPQFIFQYYEEEERQRGNFPDRFSGHQFPNYSSELNVNALLLGDSALYLCASSLPGIFNEQFFGPGTRLTVL.

The gene calls are TRBV30 and TRBJ2-5, with TRBD1 identical over 7 bases. CDR1 and CDR2 from the germline V gene are GTSNPN and SVGIG (reference sequence). The CDR3 totals 15 residues. The junction had 14 bases not matched to a gene; V was cut back by 4 bases and J by 6 bases. CDR3 DNA sequence: TGTGCCTGGAAGTCCCCCCAGGACAGGAGGAAGACCCAGTACTTC. Translated: CAWKSPQDRRKTQYF.

The CDR3 DNA is TGTGCCAGCTCACCTTTTCAGGGTGGCAATAGCAATCAGCCCCAGCATTTT. Protein product: CASSPFQGGNSNQPQHF. The chain joins TRBV18 to TRBJ1-5; TRBD1 is a possible D gene (5 bases). CDR1 and CDR2 (germline): KGHSH, LQKENI. V dropped 3 bases and J dropped 0 bases, with 15 bases sitting between them. This CDR3 is 17 amino acids long.

The gene calls are TRBV7-2 and TRBJ2-7, with 10 positions matching TRBD1. The germline CDR1 and CDR2 sequences are SGHTA and FQGNSA. The CDR3 totals 15 residues. V shed 5 bases and J 1 base; nucleotides not matched to a gene: 5. Written as DNA, the CDR3 is TGTGCCAGCAGCCCGGGGACAGGGGTGTCCTACGAGCAGTACTTC. Amino acids: CASSPGTGVSYEQYF.

The chain combines TRBV6-2 or TRBV6-3 with TRBJ2-5; no definite D call. The CDR3 totals 16 residues. Per the germline V gene, CDR1 is MNHEY and CDR2 is SVGEGT. The V end was cut by 1 base, the J end by 3 bases, with 15 bases between. The CDR3 DNA reads as TGTGCCAGCAGTTACTTCGGGTCGCGGTCTAAAGAGACCCAGTACTTC. It encodes CASSYFGSRSKETQYF.

The chain employs TRBV4-3 and TRBJ2-3; 11 bases agree with TRBD2. Germline V gene sequence: CDR1 LGHNA, CDR2 YSLEER. CDR3 length: 16 amino acids. V trimming: 0 bases; J trimming: 4 bases; junction bases outside the gene matches: 3. The CDR3 region is CASSQEGSGRADTQYF. As DNA, the CDR3 is TGCGCCAGCAGCCAAGAAGGTAGCGGGAGGGCAGATACGCAGTATTTT.